This record looks at one T cell receptor (beta chain) sequence and its context. Its target is unknown. The 5'RACE method, run with constant-segment primers, produced TCR alpha and TCR beta cDNA libraries (carrying sample barcodes and UMIs). From the 5' RACE reads, TCRdb called clonotypes with MiXCR, one entry per CDR3 protein. This table has almost 250,000 distinct CDR3 sequences, about 16% appearing once. The sample belongs to a study of T-cell memory formation after mild COVID-19. Points from the study as a whole: Of the contracting clones, CD4+ ones lay mainly in CM and EM, and CD8+ ones in EMRA.

The V end was cut by 5 bases, the J end by 8 bases, with 19 bases between. The CDR3 extends over 15 amino acids. In germline, CDR1 is MNHEY, CDR2 SVGAGI. The origin of this receptor is an adult woman who had mild COVID-19 (a few samples of this study predate the infection). Cell type and time point are not known. The J gene is TRBJ2-1, the V gene TRBV6-5; tentative D call: TRBD2 (6 bases). Material for sequencing was PBMCs or a T cell subset sorted from them (not recorded which). The CDR3 DNA sequence: TGTGCCAGCAGTGGCGGGACGTCTGTTGTCGATGAGCAGTTCTTC. Translated, it gives CASSGGTSVVDEQFF.